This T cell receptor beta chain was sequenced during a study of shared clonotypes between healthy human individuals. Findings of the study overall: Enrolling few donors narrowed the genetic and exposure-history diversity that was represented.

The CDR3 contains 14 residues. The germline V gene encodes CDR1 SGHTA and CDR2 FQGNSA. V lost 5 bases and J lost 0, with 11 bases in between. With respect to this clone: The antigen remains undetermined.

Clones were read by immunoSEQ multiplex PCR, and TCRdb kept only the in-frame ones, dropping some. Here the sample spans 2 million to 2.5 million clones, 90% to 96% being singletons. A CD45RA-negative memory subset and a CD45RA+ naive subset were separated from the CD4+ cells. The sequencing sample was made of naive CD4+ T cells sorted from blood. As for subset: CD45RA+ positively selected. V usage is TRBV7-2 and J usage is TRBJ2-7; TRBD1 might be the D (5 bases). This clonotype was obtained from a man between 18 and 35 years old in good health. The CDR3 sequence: CASSKQGISYEQYF. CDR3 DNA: TGTGCCAGCAGCAAGCAGGGTATCTCCTACGAGCAGTACTTC. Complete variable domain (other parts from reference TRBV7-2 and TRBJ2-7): GAGVSQSPSNKVTEKGKDVELRCDPISGHTALYWYRQSLGQGLEFLIYFQGNSAPDKSGLPSDRFSAERTGGSVSTLTIQRTQQEDSAVYLCASSKQGISYEQYFGPGTRLTVT.